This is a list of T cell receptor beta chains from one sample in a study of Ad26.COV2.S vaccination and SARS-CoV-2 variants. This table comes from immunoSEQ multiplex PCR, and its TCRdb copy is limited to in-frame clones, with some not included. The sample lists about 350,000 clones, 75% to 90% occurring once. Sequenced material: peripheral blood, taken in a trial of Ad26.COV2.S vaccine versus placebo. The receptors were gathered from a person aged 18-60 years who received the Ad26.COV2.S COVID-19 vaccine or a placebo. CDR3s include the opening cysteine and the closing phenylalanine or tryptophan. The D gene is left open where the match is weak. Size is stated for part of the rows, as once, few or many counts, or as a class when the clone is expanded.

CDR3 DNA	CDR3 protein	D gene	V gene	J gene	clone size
TGCGCCAGCAGCTTGATAGGGACGGGCACTGAAGCTTTCTTT	CASSLIGTGTEAFF	.	TRBV5-1	TRBJ1-1	.
TGTGCCAGCAGCCAAGTCGGGAGGGCTAATGAAAAACTGTTTTTT	CASSQVGRANEKLFF	.	TRBV3-1/TRBV3-2	TRBJ1-4	.
TGTGCCAGCAGCTTGGGCGGGATCGACTGGGACGAGCAGTACTTC	CASSLGGIDWDEQYF	.	TRBV5-6	TRBJ2-7	.
TGTGCCAGCAGTACCCGAGAGGGCCTCACTGAAGCTTTCTTT	CASSTREGLTEAFF	.	TRBV6-2/TRBV6-3	TRBJ1-1	.
TGTGCCAGCAGTTTATTTGGCGGGAGGGGTATCGGGGAGCTGTTTTTT	CASSLFGGRGIGELFF	TRBD2	TRBV27	TRBJ2-2	few
TGTGCCAGCAGTCCAGGGGGGAACACCGGGGAGCTGTTTTTT	CASSPGGNTGELFF	TRBD1	TRBV28	TRBJ2-2	.
TGTGCCAGCAGTGATCTCACAGGGCAACGGCAGTACTTC	CASSDLTGQRQYF	.	TRBV25-1	TRBJ2-7	.
TGTGCCACCTCACGACAGGGGGCTTTCGGCTACACCTTC	CATSRQGAFGYTF	TRBD1	TRBV24-1	TRBJ1-2	few
TGTGCCACCAGTGAGAACAGGGCCCAAGAGACCCAGTACTTC	CATSENRAQETQYF	.	TRBV24-1	TRBJ2-5	.
TGTGCCAGCAGTCTAACAGGGGTCTCTAACGAGCAGTACTTC	CASSLTGVSNEQYF	TRBD1	TRBV27	TRBJ2-7	few
TGTGCCAGCAGGAAGCCGACTCTAAACCGGGGGAACACTGAAGCTTTCTTT	CASRKPTLNRGNTEAFF	.	TRBV28	TRBJ1-1	.
TGCGCCAGCAGCTTGTATCCGAATAATTCACCCCTCCACTTT	CASSLYPNNSPLHF	.	TRBV5-1	TRBJ1-6	.
TGTGCCAGCAGCCAAATGTCGGGGTCCTACAATGAGCAGTTCTTC	CASSQMSGSYNEQFF	.	TRBV3-1/TRBV3-2	TRBJ2-1	.
TGTGCCAGCATTGGAGACAGCCCATTCTATGGCTACACCTTC	CASIGDSPFYGYTF	.	TRBV2	TRBJ1-2	once
TGTGCCAGTACTCAAACAGGGGCGGGTCAGCCCCAGCATTTT	CASTQTGAGQPQHF	TRBD1	TRBV19	TRBJ1-5	.
TGTGCCAGCAGCCCCGGACTAGACAACTTCTACGAGCAGTACTTC	CASSPGLDNFYEQYF	TRBD2	TRBV5-5	TRBJ2-7	.
TGTGCCAGCAGGGGGGAGGTCGGAGAGACCCAGTACTTC	CASRGEVGETQYF	.	TRBV2	TRBJ2-5	.
TGTGCCAGCAGTGAGTGGGAGAGCACAGATACGCAGTATTTT	CASSEWESTDTQYF	.	TRBV6-1	TRBJ2-3	.
TGTGCTAGTGGTTTGACACAGGGTATGAACACTGAAGCTTTCTTT	CASGLTQGMNTEAFF	.	TRBV12-5	TRBJ1-1	.
TGCGCCAGCCTCAGGGGGCCAAGAGATACGCAGTATTTT	CASLRGPRDTQYF	TRBD1	TRBV10-1	TRBJ2-3	.
TGTGCCAGCAGGCCGGGACAGGATCAGCCCCAGCATTTT	CASRPGQDQPQHF	TRBD1	TRBV12-3/TRBV12-4	TRBJ1-5	.
TGTGCCAGCAGTTTAGATCAGCCCCAGCATTTT	CASSLDQPQHF	.	TRBV28	TRBJ1-5	.
TGTGCCAGCAACGCCCAGGTCCGGTCCTACGAGCAGTACTTC	CASNAQVRSYEQYF	.	TRBV2	TRBJ2-7	.
TGCGCCAGCAGCCAAGAAGCTCGAAACTATGGCTACACCTTC	CASSQEARNYGYTF	.	TRBV4-3	TRBJ1-2	once
TGTGCCTGGAGTGTAGGGAGCCAAGAGACCCAGTACTTC	CAWSVGSQETQYF	.	TRBV30	TRBJ2-5	.
TGTGCCAGCAGCCAAATCCTGGGCTACGAGCAGTACTTC	CASSQILGYEQYF	.	TRBV7-9	TRBJ2-7	.
TGTGCCAGTAGTATAGATCTTGGGACCAACTACGAGCAGTACTTC	CASSIDLGTNYEQYF	.	TRBV19	TRBJ2-7	.
TGTGCCAGCAGCCCGGGCCGGGCAGAGAACTATGGCTACACCTTC	CASSPGRAENYGYTF	.	TRBV7-2	TRBJ1-2	few
TGTGCCAGCAGCTTGCGAGGGGGCGCTTTCTATGGCTACACCTTC	CASSLRGGAFYGYTF	TRBD1	TRBV5-4	TRBJ1-2	.
TGCAGTGCTAGTATGGGTCTCCTCTTCTATGGCTACACCTTC	CSASMGLLFYGYTF	.	TRBV20-1	TRBJ1-2	.
TGCGCCAGCAGCCAAGTTCTAGCGGGAGTAGTCCACGAGCAGTACTTC	CASSQVLAGVVHEQYF	TRBD2	TRBV4-1	TRBJ2-7	.
TGTGCCAGCAGTGAAGACAGGGGGCGATGGGAGACCCAGTACTTC	CASSEDRGRWETQYF	TRBD1	TRBV6-1	TRBJ2-5	.
TGTGCCACACAAACGACAGGGGCCACCTACGAGCAGTACTTC	CATQTTGATYEQYF	TRBD1	TRBV28	TRBJ2-7	.
TGTGCCAGCAGCAAAGGAGGGCTAGCGGGGGCGGTCCATGAGCAGTTCTTC	CASSKGGLAGAVHEQFF	.	TRBV21-1	TRBJ2-1	.
TGCGCCAGCAGCCGCCAAGGTATGAACACTGAAGCTTTCTTT	CASSRQGMNTEAFF	.	TRBV4-3	TRBJ1-1	.
TGCGCCAGCAGCTTCGAAGGGGAAAACATTCAGTACTTC	CASSFEGENIQYF	.	TRBV4-1	TRBJ2-4	.
TGTGCCAGCAGCTCCGGGACAGGGGTCTACAATGAGCAGTTCTTC	CASSSGTGVYNEQFF	TRBD1	TRBV7-2	TRBJ2-1	.
TGTGCCAGCAGTGCCATCAGCGGGAGGGCTGCCAATGAGCAGTTCTTC	CASSAISGRAANEQFF	TRBD2	TRBV6-4	TRBJ2-1	.
TGTGCCAGCAGCCTGACAGGGGAGTTCTACGAGCAGTACTTC	CASSLTGEFYEQYF	TRBD1	TRBV11-2	TRBJ2-7	.
TGCGCCAGCAGCGCCCCGGGACAGAGAAACACCATATATTTT	CASSAPGQRNTIYF	TRBD1	TRBV4-1	TRBJ1-3	once
TGTGCCATCGGAACTAGCGGGACCAACACCGGGGAGCTGTTTTTT	CAIGTSGTNTGELFF	TRBD2	TRBV10-3	TRBJ2-2	once
TGCGCCAGCAGTGAGTGGGATGAGCAGTTCTTC	CASSEWDEQFF	.	TRBV10-1	TRBJ2-1	.
TGTGCTAGTGGTAAAGGACAGGGAGACACTGAAGCTTTCTTT	CASGKGQGDTEAFF	TRBD1	TRBV12-5	TRBJ1-1	.
TGTGCCAGCAGTTCGTCGAGGTACCTGAACTATGGCTACACCTTC	CASSSSRYLNYGYTF	.	TRBV6-2/TRBV6-3	TRBJ1-2	.
TGCGCCAGCAGCCAAGATTGGGTGCGGGGGGGGGAAGCTTTCTTT	CASSQDWVRGGEAFF	.	TRBV4-3	TRBJ1-1	.
TGTGCCAGCAGCGCCGGGGACGGCACTGAAGCTTTCTTT	CASSAGDGTEAFF	.	TRBV9	TRBJ1-1	many
TGCGCCAGCAGCCGAAAACTACCTTTCGGACTAGCGGGGGGGAGCGGATCCGGGGAGCTGTTTTTT	CASSRKLPFGLAGGSGSGELFF	TRBD2	TRBV4-3	TRBJ2-2	.
TGCGCCAGCAGCCACGTCAGGCCCCGGCAGACTGAAGCTTTCTTT	CASSHVRPRQTEAFF	.	TRBV4-1	TRBJ1-1	.
TGTGCCAGCAGTTCGCAGGGGAGGAGCAATCAGCCCCAGCATTTT	CASSSQGRSNQPQHF	.	TRBV27	TRBJ1-5	.
TGCGCCAGCAGCGACTACAATGAGCAGTTCTTC	CASSDYNEQFF	.	TRBV5-1	TRBJ2-1	.
TGCAGCGTTGAAACCAGCCTGTGGGGGGACAAACACAATGAGCAGTTCTTC	CSVETSLWGDKHNEQFF	.	TRBV29-1	TRBJ2-1	.
TGTGCCAGCAGCTTGAGAGCCTCTGGAAACACCATATATTTT	CASSLRASGNTIYF	.	TRBV5-6	TRBJ1-3	.
TGCAGCGTTGTAGGAAACACCGGGGAGCTGTTTTTT	CSVVGNTGELFF	.	TRBV29-1	TRBJ2-2	.
TGTGCCAGCAGTGATAGCGGGGGGTTCACCGGGGAGCTGTTTTTT	CASSDSGGFTGELFF	TRBD2	TRBV25-1	TRBJ2-2	.